This T cell receptor (beta chain) was recovered during a study of tumor-infiltrating lymphocytes in oesophageal squamous cell carcinoma. TCRdb reanalysed the PCR reads using MiXCR and keeps one entry per CDR3 protein. The sample carries roughly 20,000 distinct CDR3 sequences, about 34% recorded once. The CDR3 is 13 residues long. Trimming cost V 5 bases and J 5 bases, with 12 bases left between them. Germline values: CDR1 SGHTA, CDR2 FQGTGA. Sequenced material: esophageal tumor tissue. This sequence joins TRBV7-3 and TRBJ2-5; the D gene is possibly TRBD1 (6 bases). The sequence came from a male donor with esophageal squamous cell carcinoma. CDR3 nucleotide sequence: TGTGCCAGCAGCATACAGGGTTCGGAGACCCAGTACTTC. Its translation is CASSIQGSETQYF.